These T cell receptor beta chains were read from a single sample in a study of long-term antiretroviral therapy in people with HIV. Measured with immunoSEQ multiplex PCR; TCRdb has only the in-frame clones, and not every one. The table lists about 15,000 clones, roughly 80% of them singletons. This sample comprised unsorted PBMCs, obtained about 2.5 years before starting antiretroviral therapy. Every receptor here comes from a woman aged 45-65 years with HIV. Each CDR3 is given without its conserved first and last residue.

V	J	CDR3
TRBV6-5	TRBJ1-6	ASSYSISSPLH
TRBV9	TRBJ1-1	ASSGPFRPGTEAF
TRBV11-2	TRBJ2-3	ASSLAGTDTQY
TRBV7-3	TRBJ2-6	ASSADSSGANVLT
TRBV5-1	TRBJ2-2	ASSDFGFGELF
TRBV2	TRBJ2-2	ASNSANTGELF
TRBV6-5	TRBJ1-1	ASSYSWGGGNTEAF
TRBV7-2	TRBJ2-3	ASSFQLAGPHY
TRBV7-8	TRBJ1-4	ASSVRLIGGEKLF
TRBV29-1	TRBJ2-3	SVEEGRGYTDTQY
TRBV30	TRBJ2-3	AFQTSGVTDTQY
TRBV27	TRBJ1-6	ASSLRQANSPLH
TRBV14	TRBJ2-5	ASSPTSGEETQY
TRBV27	TRBJ1-2	ASSPKAGSYGYT
TRBV11-2	TRBJ2-3	ASSLTARRLTDTQY
TRBV5-4	TRBJ2-1	ASSPSGVNNEQF
TRBV13	TRBJ1-1	ASSLERGPEAF
TRBV27	TRBJ1-5	ASSLSHDSFGRQPQH
TRBV13	TRBJ2-7	ASSWGTSGGYEQY
TRBV18	TRBJ2-7	ASSVRDGPYEQY
TRBV15	TRBJ2-3	ATSRDLGDTQY
TRBV2	TRBJ1-5	ATSDKRQGGNQPQH
TRBV5-1	TRBJ2-3	ASSFLAGGTDTQY
TRBV6-1	TRBJ1-2	ASSGGHGYT
TRBV7-8	TRBJ1-1	ASSLKYSRNTEAF
TRBV4-1	TRBJ2-7	ASSPALSGGEQY
TRBV14	TRBJ1-4	ASSQKFPGQGADEKLF
TRBV6-5	TRBJ1-4	ASSSTLGHSEKLF